This entry describes one T cell receptor (beta chain). Antigen specificity is unknown. These data are taken from a study of shared clonotypes between healthy human individuals. Study-wide results and caveats: Among donors, clonotype sharing was expected to be affected by sequencing depth.

CDR1 and CDR2 from the germline V gene are SGHAT and FQNNGV. The V gene end was trimmed by 5 bases and the J gene end by 7 bases; junction bases not matched to a gene: 10. The CDR3 has 15 residues. Assay execution proceeded at the deep level. DNA from unsorted PBMC was sequenced on ten immunoSEQ deep assay plates. TCRdb's copy holds only in-frame clones and misses some; the assay was immunoSEQ multiplex PCR. This sample carries about 450,000 clones, about four fifths of them seen once, and the ten largest clones take under 15%. Sequenced sample: PBMCs. The TCR originated in a woman between 40 and 50 years old in good health. Some clones in this sample may be carry-over from other donors' samples. V gene TRBV11-2 combines with J gene TRBJ2-1, with 8 bases identical to TRBD2. The CDR3 DNA reads TGTGCCAGCAGCATCGACCGGGGACTAGAGAATGAGCAGTTCTTC. Translating it yields CASSIDRGLENEQFF.